Each of the 21 T cell receptor beta chains below was sequenced from the same sample in a study of CD8 T cells in ankylosing spondylitis (TCRdb year 2017). Study-wide conclusions, independent of this receptor: Blood from ankylosing spondylitis patients appeared to be characterized by a TCR beta motif made up of seven or eight highly homologous amino acid variants.

Their cognate antigens are unknown. Library creation used 5' RACE. Sequencing used an Illumina HiSeq 2500. TCRdb took the public reads, trimmed them with fastp at Q25, ran MiXCR for clone calling and kept in-frame beta chains. Entries that share a CDR3 protein sequence are merged under the most common genes and DNA. For this sample there are a few hundred thousand distinct CDR3 sequences; approximately 20% appear just once. The top ten clones comprise about 44% of the sample. Sequenced material: blood, either unsorted or a sorted T cell fraction (not recorded which). These receptors were taken from a male donor with ankylosing spondylitis.

This clonotype was seen a few times. The chain employs TRBV2 and TRBJ2-5; D not resolved. This CDR3 contains 12 residues. Germline lookup yields CDR1 SNHLY and CDR2 FYNNEI. V was trimmed by 7 bases and J by 5 bases, leaving 11 bases between them. CDR3 sequence reads: CASIGLWETQYF. The DNA for the CDR3 is TGTGCCAGCATAGGGTTATGGGAGACCCAGTACTTC.

There are many counts of this clonotype. V is TRBV12-3 or TRBV12-4 and J is TRBJ2-1, with 10 bases aligning to TRBD1. V lost 7 bases, J lost 5 bases, and 11 bases stayed unmatched. This CDR3 is 16 amino acids long. The DNA of the CDR3 is TGTGCCAGCAACCCCCGGGACAGGGGTAGGAACAATGAGCAGTTCTTC. It is translated as CASNPRDRGRNNEQFF.

This clonotype was seen only a few times. The rearrangement joins TRBV4-1 to TRBJ2-7; D is perhaps TRBD1 (5 bases). Per the germline V gene, CDR1 is MGHRA and CDR2 is YSYEKL. Trimming took 4 bases from V and 2 from J, leaving 12 bases between them. The CDR3 totals 14 residues. The CDR3 here is CASSPWGRAYEQYF. The DNA of the CDR3 is TGCGCCAGCAGCCCCTGGGGCAGAGCCTACGAGCAGTACTTC.

This chain uses TRBV7-8 with TRBJ2-7, with unresolved D. The CDR3 extends over 15 amino acids. Trimming pared 0 bases from V and 3 bases from J, leaving 12 bases between. The germline V gene has CDR1 SGHVS and CDR2 FQNEAQ. The CDR3 reads CASSLANWAGYEQYF. Written as DNA, the CDR3 is TGTGCCAGCAGCTTAGCGAACTGGGCAGGCTACGAGCAGTACTTC.

This clonotype occurred a few times. The CDR3 coding sequence is TGTGCCAGCAGCCAAGATCCCTTGGCATGGGGACAGTACTATGGCTACACCTTC. Translated, it gives CASSQDPLAWGQYYGYTF. V and J are TRBV3-1 and TRBJ1-2; 7 positions agree with TRBD1. The J segment lost 3 bases and the V segment lost 0 bases, leaving 13 bases of the junction unmatched. The CDR3 has 18 amino acids. The germline V gene encodes CDR1 LGHDT and CDR2 YNNKEL (reference sequence).

This clonotype was observed a few times. The chain is built from TRBV12-3 or TRBV12-4 and TRBJ1-2; no firm D call. CDR3 length: 14 residues. Trimming left V 2 bases short and J 1 base short, with 8 bases between. The DNA for the CDR3 is TGTGCCAGCAGTTTACTTGGGATTAACTATGGCTACACCTTC. It encodes CASSLLGINYGYTF.

The V call is TRBV7-2, the J call TRBJ2-3; D remains unclear. Germline V gene data show CDR1 as SGHTA and CDR2 as FQGNSA. CDR3 length: 13 amino acids. Trimming removed 8 bases at V and 1 base at J, with 10 bases between. CDR3 protein: CASRRGGTDTQYF. CDR3 nucleotides: TGTGCCAGCCGGCGAGGAGGCACAGATACGCAGTATTTT.

This clonotype appeared many times. The rearrangement links TRBV12-3 or TRBV12-4 to TRBJ1-2, with 7 bases identical to TRBD1. V dropped 1 base and J dropped 3; count of bases not matched to a gene: 5. The CDR3 runs to 15 residues. This chain's CDR3 is CASSLETGWYYGYTF. CDR3 DNA: TGTGCCAGCAGTTTAGAGACAGGGTGGTACTATGGCTACACCTTC.

This clonotype was recorded a few times. V is TRBV27 and J is TRBJ1-5, with 9 positions matching TRBD1. The CDR3 is 15 amino acids. The trim removed 2 bases at V and 6 bases at J, leaving 5 bases unmatched. Germline lookup yields CDR1 MNHEY and CDR2 SMNVEV (reference sequence). CDR3 in amino acids: CASSLMGTGIQPQHF. In DNA form, the CDR3 reads TGTGCCAGCAGTTTAATGGGGACAGGGATTCAGCCCCAGCATTTT.

This clonotype has just a few counts. This chain uses TRBV10-3 with TRBJ2-7; possible D gene TRBD2, 6 bases. The CDR3 length is 16 residues. With 2 bases removed from V and 2 bases from J, the gap between germline ends came to 16 bases. The germline gives CDR1 ENHRY, CDR2 SYGVKD. CDR3 DNA sequence: TGTGCCATCAGTGAGGTGGAGGGAAACATAGCCTACGAGCAGTACTTC. Translation: CAISEVEGNIAYEQYF.

The chain has TRBV20-1 and TRBJ2-7, with 9 bases fitting TRBD2. This CDR3 has 17 amino acids. V lost 3 bases and J lost 4; bases outside the gene matches: 16. CDR1 is DFQATT and CDR2 is SNEGSKA in the germline V gene (reference sequence). CDR3 DNA: TGCAGTGCTAGCGAATACCCCTTAGCGGGAGACCCGTACGAGCAGTACTTC. Its translation is CSASEYPLAGDPYEQYF.

The chain joins TRBV21-1 to TRBJ2-7; the D call of TRBD1 is as the table states it, not checked on the DNA. TRBV21-1 is shown as a pseudogene. The CDR3 has 19 amino acids. The CDR3 here is CASSAWYTSTGRRGYEQYF. The CDR3, as DNA: TGTGCCAGCAGCGCTTGGTATACCTCGACAGGGAGAAGAGGCTACGAGCAGTACTTC.

The chain has TRBV24-1 and TRBJ2-2; TRBD1 agrees at 8 bases. J gave up 3 bases and V 4 bases, and 0 bases lay outside the gene matches. This CDR3 is 14 amino acids long. The V gene's germline CDR1 is KGHDR and CDR2 SFDVKD. The CDR3 loop reads CATSETGDTGELFF. The CDR3 DNA is TGTGCCACCAGTGAGACAGGGGACACCGGGGAGCTGTTTTTT.

In its sample, this clonotype was seen a few times. The chain uses TRBV11-2 and TRBJ2-5; D assignment may be TRBD1 or TRBD2 (6 bases each). Per the germline V gene, CDR1 is SGHAT and CDR2 is FQNNGV. The germline V and J ends were trimmed by 5 bases and 5 bases, with 15 bases remaining between them. This CDR3 spans 14 amino acids. As DNA, the CDR3 is TGTGCCAGCAGCCCTGAAGGGGGGCGGGAGACCCAGTACTTC. Protein product: CASSPEGGRETQYF.

This clonotype has just a few counts. The chain is built from TRBV11-1 and TRBJ2-1, with 15 bases matching TRBD2. From germline, CDR1 is SGHAT and CDR2 FQDESV (reference sequence). CDR3 length: 18 amino acids. V was pared by 5 bases and J by 7 bases, with 12 bases of the junction left unmatched. The CDR3 loop reads CASSQGLAGGGTRNEQFF. The CDR3 bases are TGTGCCAGCAGCCAGGGACTAGCGGGAGGTGGTACCAGGAATGAGCAGTTCTTC.

This clonotype was found many times. The chain has TRBV12-3 or TRBV12-4 and TRBJ2-2, with D tentatively TRBD1 (5 bases). The length of the CDR3 is 13 residues. V lost 5 bases, J lost 1 base, and 5 bases lay in between. CDR3: CASSDRNTGELFF. The CDR3 bases are TGTGCCAGCAGTGACAGGAACACCGGGGAGCTGTTTTTT.

Only a few counts were recorded for this clonotype. The V and J genes are TRBV7-8 and TRBJ1-1, with D unresolved. Germline loops: CDR1 SGHVS, CDR2 FQNEAQ. Trimming took 1 base from V and 7 from J, leaving 7 bases between them. The CDR3 runs 12 residues. CDR3 DNA: TGTGCCAGCAGCTTAGTGGGCATTGAAGCTTTCTTT. This codes for CASSLVGIEAFF.

The rearrangement links TRBV2 to TRBJ2-7; 8 bases match TRBD1. CDR1 is SNHLY and CDR2 is FYNNEI in the germline V gene. V lost 7 bases to trimming and J lost 0 bases; unmatched junction nucleotides: 8. The length of the CDR3 is 15 residues. The CDR3, as DNA: TGTGCCAGCACCGAGGGACAGGAGAGCTCCTACGAGCAGTACTTC. It yields the protein CASTEGQESSYEQYF.

The chain joins TRBV19 to TRBJ1-1; TRBD1 might be the D (5 bases). V gave up 7 bases and J gave up 0 bases, with 15 bases separating them. The CDR3 contains 15 residues. Germline assignment: CDR1 LNHDA and CDR2 SQIVND (reference sequence). The CDR3 DNA reads TGTGCCAGTAAGTGGGGCGCGACAATGAACACTGAAGCTTTCTTT. It specifies CASKWGATMNTEAFF.

In this sample, this clonotype turned up a few times. The chain links TRBV7-9 to TRBJ2-7; 7 positions agree with TRBD2. The CDR3 extends over 13 amino acids. The ends lost 4 bases at V and 7 bases at J; junction bases unmatched: 7. Germline CDR1 SEHNR, CDR2 FQNEAQ (reference sequence). The CDR3 nucleotides read TGTGCCAGCAGCTCACTACTAGCGCGGGAGCAGTACTTC. The encoded protein is CASSSLLAREQYF.

CDR3 in amino acids: CASSDWTGNTGELFF. CDR3 in DNA: TGTGCCAGCAGTGATTGGACAGGGAACACCGGGGAGCTGTTTTTT. V gene TRBV2 combines with J gene TRBJ2-2; 7 nucleotides align to TRBD1. V was pared by 3 bases and J by 1 base, with 2 bases of the junction left unmatched. The CDR3 length is 15 residues. CDR1 and CDR2 (germline): SNHLY, FYNNEI.